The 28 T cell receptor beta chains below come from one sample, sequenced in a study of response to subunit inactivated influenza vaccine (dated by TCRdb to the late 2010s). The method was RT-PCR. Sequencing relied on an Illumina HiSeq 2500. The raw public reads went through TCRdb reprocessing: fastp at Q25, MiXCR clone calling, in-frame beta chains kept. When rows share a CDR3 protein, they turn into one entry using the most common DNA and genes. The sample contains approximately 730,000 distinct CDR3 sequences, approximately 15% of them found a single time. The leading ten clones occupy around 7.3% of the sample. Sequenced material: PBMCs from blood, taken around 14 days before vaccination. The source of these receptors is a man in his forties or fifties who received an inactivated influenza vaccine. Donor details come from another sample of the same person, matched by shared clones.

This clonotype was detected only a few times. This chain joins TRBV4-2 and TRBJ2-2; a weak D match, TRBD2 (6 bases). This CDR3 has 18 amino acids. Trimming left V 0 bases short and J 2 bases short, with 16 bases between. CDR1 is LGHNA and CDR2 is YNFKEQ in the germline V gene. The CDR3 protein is CASSQDVGLGGNTGELFF. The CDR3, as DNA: TGTGCCAGCAGCCAAGATGTGGGGTTGGGGGGTAACACCGGGGAGCTGTTTTTT.

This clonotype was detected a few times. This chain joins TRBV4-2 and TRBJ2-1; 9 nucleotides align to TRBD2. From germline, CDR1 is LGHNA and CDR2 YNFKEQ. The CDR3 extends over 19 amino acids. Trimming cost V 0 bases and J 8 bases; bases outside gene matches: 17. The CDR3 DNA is TGTGCCAGCAGCCAAGATCTTTCGGGGGCGGGAGGGTTGGGAGATGAGCAGTTCTTC. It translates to CASSQDLSGAGGLGDEQFF.

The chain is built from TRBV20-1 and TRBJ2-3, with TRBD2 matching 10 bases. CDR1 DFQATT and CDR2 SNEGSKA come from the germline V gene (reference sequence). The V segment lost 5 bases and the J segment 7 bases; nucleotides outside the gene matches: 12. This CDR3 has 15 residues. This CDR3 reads CSAPSGRGAQNTQYF. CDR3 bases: TGCAGTGCTCCAAGCGGGAGGGGGGCACAGAATACGCAGTATTTT.

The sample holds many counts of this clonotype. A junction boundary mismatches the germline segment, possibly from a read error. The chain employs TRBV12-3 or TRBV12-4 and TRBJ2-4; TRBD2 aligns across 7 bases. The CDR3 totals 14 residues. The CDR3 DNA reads TGTGCCAGCAGCTTAGCGGGTACCAAAAACATTCAGTACTTC. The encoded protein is CASSLAGTKNIQYF.

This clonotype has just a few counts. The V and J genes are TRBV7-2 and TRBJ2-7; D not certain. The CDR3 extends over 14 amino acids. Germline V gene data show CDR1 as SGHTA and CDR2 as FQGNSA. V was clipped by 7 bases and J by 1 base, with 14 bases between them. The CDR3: CASNRPGVSYEQYF. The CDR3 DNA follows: TGTGCCAGCAACCGACCTGGGGTGTCCTACGAGCAGTACTTC.

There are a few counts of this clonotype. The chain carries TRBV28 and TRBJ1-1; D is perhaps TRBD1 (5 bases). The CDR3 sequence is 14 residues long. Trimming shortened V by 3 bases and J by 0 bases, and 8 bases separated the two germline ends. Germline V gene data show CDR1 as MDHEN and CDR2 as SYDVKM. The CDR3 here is CASSFHRMNTEAFF. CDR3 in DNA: TGTGCCAGCAGTTTCCACAGGATGAACACTGAAGCTTTCTTT.

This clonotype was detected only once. The chain's CDR3 is CASSLVAPQGGTDTQYF. Written as DNA, the CDR3 is TGTGCCAGCAGCTTAGTCGCTCCACAAGGCGGCACAGATACGCAGTATTTT. The chain has TRBV7-6 and TRBJ2-3; D unresolved. The CDR3 has 17 amino acids. Germline V gene lookup returns CDR1 SGHVS and CDR2 FNYEAQ. Trimming cost V 1 base and J 1 base, with 15 bases left between them.

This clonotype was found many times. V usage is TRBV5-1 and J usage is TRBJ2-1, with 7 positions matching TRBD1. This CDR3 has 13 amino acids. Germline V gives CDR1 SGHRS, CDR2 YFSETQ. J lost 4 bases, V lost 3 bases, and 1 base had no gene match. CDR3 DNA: TGCGCCAGCAGCTGGGACAGTTACAATGAGCAGTTCTTC. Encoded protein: CASSWDSYNEQFF.

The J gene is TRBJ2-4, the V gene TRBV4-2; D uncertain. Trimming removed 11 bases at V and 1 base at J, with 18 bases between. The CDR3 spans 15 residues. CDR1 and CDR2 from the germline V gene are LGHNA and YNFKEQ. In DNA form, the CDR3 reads TGTGCCGCCTCATCTCGAGGCTTGGCCAAAAACATTCAGTACTTC. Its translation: CAASSRGLAKNIQYF.

The CDR3, as DNA: TGTGCCAGCAGCCGAAGGACAGGACCGACCGGGGAGCTGTTTTTT. It yields the protein CASSRRTGPTGELFF. The chain carries TRBV7-2 and TRBJ2-2; TRBD1 matches 7 bases. The CDR3 has 15 residues. V lost 5 bases and J lost 5; bases outside the gene matches: 8. Germline V CDR1 and CDR2: SGHTA, FQGNSA.

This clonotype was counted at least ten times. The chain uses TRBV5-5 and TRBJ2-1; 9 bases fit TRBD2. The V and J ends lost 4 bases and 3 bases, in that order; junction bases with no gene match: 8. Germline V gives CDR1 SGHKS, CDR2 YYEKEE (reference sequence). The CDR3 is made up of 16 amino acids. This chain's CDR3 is CASSPLGRGGYNEQFF. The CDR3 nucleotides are TGTGCCAGCAGCCCCCTCGGGCGGGGGGGCTACAATGAGCAGTTCTTC.

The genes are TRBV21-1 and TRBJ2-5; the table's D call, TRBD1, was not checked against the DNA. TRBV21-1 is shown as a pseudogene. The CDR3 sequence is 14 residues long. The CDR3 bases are TGTGCCAGCAGCAAGGGGTCCCGGGTTCGGACCCAGTACTTC. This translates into CASSKGSRVRTQYF.

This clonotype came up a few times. The CDR3 sequence is CASSPTRQSAGDTQYF. The CDR3 DNA is TGTGCCAGCTCACCGACCCGTCAATCGGCTGGCGATACGCAGTATTTT. The chain couples TRBV18 to TRBJ2-3; no clear D gene. The CDR3 is 16 amino acids. Per germline, CDR1 KGHSH and CDR2 LQKENI. Trimming pared 3 bases from V and 6 bases from J, leaving 19 bases between.

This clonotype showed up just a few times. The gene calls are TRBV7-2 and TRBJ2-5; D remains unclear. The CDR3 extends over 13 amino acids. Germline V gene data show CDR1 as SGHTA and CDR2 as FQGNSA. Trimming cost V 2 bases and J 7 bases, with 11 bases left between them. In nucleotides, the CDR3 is TGTGCCAGCAGCTTATCCGGTTTCGGGACCCAGTACTTC. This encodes CASSLSGFGTQYF.

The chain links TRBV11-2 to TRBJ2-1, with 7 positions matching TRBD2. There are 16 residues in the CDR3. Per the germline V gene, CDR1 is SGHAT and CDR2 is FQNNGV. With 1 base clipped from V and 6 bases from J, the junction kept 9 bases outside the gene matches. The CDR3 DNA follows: TGTGCCAGCAGCTTAGGAACCGGGGGGTTTGCCAATGAGCAGTTCTTC. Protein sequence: CASSLGTGGFANEQFF.

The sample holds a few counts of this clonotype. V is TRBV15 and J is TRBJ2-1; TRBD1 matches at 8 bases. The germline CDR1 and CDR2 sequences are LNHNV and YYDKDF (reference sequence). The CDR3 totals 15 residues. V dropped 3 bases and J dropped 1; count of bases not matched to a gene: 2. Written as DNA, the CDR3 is TGTGCCACCAGCAGCCGACAGGGGTCCTACAATGAGCAGTTCTTC. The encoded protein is CATSSRQGSYNEQFF. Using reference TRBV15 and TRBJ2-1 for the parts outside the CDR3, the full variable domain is DAMVIQNPRYQVTQFGKPVTLSCSQTLNHNVMYWYQQKSSQAPKLLFHYYDKDFNNEADTPDNFQSRRPNTSFCFLDIRSPGLGDTAMYLCATSSRQGSYNEQFFGPGTRLTVL.

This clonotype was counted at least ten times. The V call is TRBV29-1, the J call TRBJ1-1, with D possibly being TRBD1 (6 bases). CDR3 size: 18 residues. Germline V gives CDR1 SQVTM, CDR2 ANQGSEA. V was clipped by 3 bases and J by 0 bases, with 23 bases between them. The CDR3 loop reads CSVEGGAVQDRVNTEAFF. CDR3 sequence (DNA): TGCAGCGTTGAGGGAGGCGCTGTCCAGGACAGAGTGAACACTGAAGCTTTCTTT.

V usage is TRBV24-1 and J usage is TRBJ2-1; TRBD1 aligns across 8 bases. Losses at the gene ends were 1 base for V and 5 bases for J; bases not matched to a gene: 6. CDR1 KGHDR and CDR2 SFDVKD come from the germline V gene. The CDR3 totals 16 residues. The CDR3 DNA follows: TGTGCCACCAGTGATTTCCCGACAGGGGAAAACAATGAGCAGTTCTTC. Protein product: CATSDFPTGENNEQFF.

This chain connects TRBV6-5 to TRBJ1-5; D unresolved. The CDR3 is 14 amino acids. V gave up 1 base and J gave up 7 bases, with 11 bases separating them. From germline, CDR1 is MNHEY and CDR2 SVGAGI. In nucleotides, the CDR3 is TGTGCCAGCAGTTACTTCAGGTTCGGACAGCCCCAGCATTTT. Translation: CASSYFRFGQPQHF.

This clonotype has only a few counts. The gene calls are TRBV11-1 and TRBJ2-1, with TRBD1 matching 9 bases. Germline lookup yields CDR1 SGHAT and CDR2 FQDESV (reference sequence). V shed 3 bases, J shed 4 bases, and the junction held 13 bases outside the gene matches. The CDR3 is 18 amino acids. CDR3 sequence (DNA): TGTGCCAGCAGCTTCAGTGATTCCCGGGACAGGGATTACAATGAGCAGTTCTTC. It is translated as CASSFSDSRDRDYNEQFF.

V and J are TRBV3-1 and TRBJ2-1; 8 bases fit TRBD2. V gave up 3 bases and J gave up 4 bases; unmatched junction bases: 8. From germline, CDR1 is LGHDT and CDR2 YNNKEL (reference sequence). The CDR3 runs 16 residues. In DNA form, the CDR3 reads TGTGCCAGCAGCCAGCGACCGGGGGGGCCTTACAATGAGCAGTTCTTC. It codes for CASSQRPGGPYNEQFF.

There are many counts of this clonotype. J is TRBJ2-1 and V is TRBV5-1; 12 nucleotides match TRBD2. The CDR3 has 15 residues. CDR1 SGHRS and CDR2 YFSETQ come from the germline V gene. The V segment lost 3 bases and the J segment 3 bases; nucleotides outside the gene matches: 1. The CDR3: CASSSSGGGYNEQFF. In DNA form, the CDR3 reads TGCGCCAGCAGCTCTAGCGGGGGGGGCTACAATGAGCAGTTCTTC. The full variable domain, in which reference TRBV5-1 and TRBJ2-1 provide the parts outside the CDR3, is KAGVTQTPRYLIKTRGQQVTLSCSPISGHRSVSWYQQTPGQGLQFLFEYFSETQRNKGNFPGRFSGRQFSNSRSEMNVSTLELGDSALYLCASSSSGGGYNEQFFGPGTRLTVL.

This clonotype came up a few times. The CDR3 nucleotides are TGTGCCAGTAGCGACTTCACGGCAAGGTACCAAGAGACCCAGTACTTC. Translating it yields CASSDFTARYQETQYF. The V call is TRBV19, the J call TRBJ2-5; D is unclear. CDR1 LNHDA and CDR2 SQIVND come from the germline V gene (reference sequence). This CDR3 spans 16 amino acids. V lost 6 bases and J 0 bases, leaving 17 bases between the germline ends.

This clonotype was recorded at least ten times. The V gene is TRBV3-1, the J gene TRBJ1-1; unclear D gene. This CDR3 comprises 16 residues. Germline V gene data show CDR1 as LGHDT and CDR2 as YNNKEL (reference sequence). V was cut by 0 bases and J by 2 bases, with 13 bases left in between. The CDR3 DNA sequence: TGTGCCAGCAGCCAAGATCGGAACATAATCAACACTGAAGCTTTCTTT. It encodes CASSQDRNIINTEAFF.

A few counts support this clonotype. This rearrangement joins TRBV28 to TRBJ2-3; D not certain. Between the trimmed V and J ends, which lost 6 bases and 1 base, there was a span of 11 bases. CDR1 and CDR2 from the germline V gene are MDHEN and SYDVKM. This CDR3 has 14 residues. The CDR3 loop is CASRTILRTDTQYF. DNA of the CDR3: TGTGCCAGCAGAACTATTCTCCGCACAGATACGCAGTATTTT.

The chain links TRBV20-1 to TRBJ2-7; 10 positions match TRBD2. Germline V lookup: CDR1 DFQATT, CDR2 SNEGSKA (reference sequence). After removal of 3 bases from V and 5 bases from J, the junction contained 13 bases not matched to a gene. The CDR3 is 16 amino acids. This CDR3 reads CSARWPSGSSADEQYF. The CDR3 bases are TGCAGTGCTAGGTGGCCTAGCGGGAGCTCCGCCGACGAGCAGTACTTC.

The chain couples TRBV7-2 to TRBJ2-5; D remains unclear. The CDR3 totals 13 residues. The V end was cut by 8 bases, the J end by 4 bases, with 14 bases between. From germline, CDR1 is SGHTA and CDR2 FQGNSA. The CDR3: CASRKWDVETQYF. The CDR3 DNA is TGTGCCAGCCGGAAATGGGATGTAGAGACCCAGTACTTC.

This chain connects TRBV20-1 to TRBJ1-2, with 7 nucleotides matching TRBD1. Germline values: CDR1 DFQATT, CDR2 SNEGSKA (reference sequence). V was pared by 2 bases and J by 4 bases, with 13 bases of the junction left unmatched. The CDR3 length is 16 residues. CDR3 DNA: TGCAGTGCTAGACGGGAGACCGGGACAGCCTCCTATGGCTACACCTTC. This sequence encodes CSARRETGTASYGYTF.